The present entry profiles one T cell receptor (beta chain) with its context. Mismatch with germline at one junction end may stem from a read error. This sample is drawn from a study of tumor-infiltrating lymphocytes in oesophageal squamous cell carcinoma. The germline gives CDR1 SGHVS, CDR2 FNYEAQ. The CDR3 contains 15 residues. Each CDR3 protein gets one entry after TCRdb re-called the PCR reads with MiXCR. Of about 17,000 distinct CDR3 sequences in the sample, 42% were seen once. The chain joins TRBV7-6 to TRBJ2-5, with unresolved D. The source of this sequence is a female donor with esophageal squamous cell carcinoma. Sequences were obtained from normal esophageal tissue next to the tumor. CDR3 in amino acids: CASSTTFEDGETQYF. DNA of the CDR3: TGTGCTAGCAGCACTACGTTTGAGGATGGAGAGACCCAGTACTTC.